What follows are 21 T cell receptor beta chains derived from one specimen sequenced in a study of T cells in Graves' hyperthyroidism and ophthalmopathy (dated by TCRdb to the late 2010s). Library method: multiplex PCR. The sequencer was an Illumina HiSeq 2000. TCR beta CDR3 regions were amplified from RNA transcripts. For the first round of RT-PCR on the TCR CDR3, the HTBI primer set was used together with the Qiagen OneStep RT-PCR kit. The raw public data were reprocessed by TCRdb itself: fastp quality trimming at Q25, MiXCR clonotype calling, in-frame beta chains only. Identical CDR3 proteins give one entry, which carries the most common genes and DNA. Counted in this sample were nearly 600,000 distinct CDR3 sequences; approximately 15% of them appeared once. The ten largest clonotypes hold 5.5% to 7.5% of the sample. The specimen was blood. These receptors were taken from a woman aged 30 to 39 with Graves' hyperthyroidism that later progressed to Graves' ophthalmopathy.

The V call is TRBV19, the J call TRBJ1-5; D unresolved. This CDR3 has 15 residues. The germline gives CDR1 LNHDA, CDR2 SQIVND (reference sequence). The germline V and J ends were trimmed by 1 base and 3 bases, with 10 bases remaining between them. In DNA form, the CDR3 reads TGTGCCAGTAGTATAGGGAGAGGGTACAATCAGCCCCAGCATTTT. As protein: CASSIGRGYNQPQHF.

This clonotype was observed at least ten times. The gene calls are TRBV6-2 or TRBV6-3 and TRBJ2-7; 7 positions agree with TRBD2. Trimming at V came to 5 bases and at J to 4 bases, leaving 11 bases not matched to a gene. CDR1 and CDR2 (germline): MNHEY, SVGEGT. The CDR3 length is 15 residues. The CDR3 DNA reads TGTGCCAGCAGTGACCCTAGCGGAGGAGTTTACGAGCAGTACTTC. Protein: CASSDPSGGVYEQYF.

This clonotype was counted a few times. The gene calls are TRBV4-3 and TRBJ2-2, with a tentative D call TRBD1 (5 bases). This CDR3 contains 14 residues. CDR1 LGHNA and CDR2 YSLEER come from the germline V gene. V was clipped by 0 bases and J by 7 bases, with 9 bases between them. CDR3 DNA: TGCGCCAGCAGCCAAGACTCAGGGTTCGGGGAGCTGTTTTTT. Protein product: CASSQDSGFGELFF.

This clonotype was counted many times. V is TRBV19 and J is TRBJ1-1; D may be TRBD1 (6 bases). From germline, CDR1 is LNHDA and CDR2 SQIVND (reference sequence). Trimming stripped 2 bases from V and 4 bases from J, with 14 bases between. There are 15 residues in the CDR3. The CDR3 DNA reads TGTGCCAGTAGTATACCGGCAGGGGAGAGCACTGAAGCTTTCTTT. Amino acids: CASSIPAGESTEAFF.

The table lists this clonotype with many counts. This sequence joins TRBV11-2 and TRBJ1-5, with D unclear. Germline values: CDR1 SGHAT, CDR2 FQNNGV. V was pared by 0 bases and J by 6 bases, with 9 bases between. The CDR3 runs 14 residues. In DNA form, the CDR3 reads TGTGCCAGCAGCTTAGATCCAGGCTCTCAGCCCCAGCATTTT. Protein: CASSLDPGSQPQHF.

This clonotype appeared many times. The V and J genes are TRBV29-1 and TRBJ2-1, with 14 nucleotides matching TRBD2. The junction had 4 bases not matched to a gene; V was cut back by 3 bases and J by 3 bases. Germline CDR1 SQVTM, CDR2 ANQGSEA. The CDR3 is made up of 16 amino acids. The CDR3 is CSVEGTSGSLYNEQFF. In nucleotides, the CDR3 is TGCAGCGTTGAGGGGACTAGCGGGAGCCTCTACAATGAGCAGTTCTTC.

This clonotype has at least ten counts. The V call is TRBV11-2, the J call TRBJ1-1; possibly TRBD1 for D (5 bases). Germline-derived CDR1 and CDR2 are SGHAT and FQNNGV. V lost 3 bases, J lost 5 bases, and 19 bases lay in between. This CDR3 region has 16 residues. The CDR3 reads CASSLGYRDEDTEAFF. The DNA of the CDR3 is TGTGCCAGCAGCTTGGGGTATCGGGACGAGGATACTGAAGCTTTCTTT.

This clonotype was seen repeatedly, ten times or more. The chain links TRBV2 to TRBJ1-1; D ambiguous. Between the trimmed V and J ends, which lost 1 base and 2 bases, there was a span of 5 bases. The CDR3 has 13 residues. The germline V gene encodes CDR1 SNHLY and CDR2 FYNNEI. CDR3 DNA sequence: TGTGCCAGCAGTGAAGACCATAACACTGAAGCTTTCTTT. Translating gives CASSEDHNTEAFF.

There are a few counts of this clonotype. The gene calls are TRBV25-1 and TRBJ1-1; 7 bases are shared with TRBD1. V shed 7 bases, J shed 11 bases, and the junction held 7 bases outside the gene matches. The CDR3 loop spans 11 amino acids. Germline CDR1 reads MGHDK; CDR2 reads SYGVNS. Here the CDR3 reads CASMTGRIAFF. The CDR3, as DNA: TGTGCCAGCATGACAGGGAGGATCGCTTTCTTT.

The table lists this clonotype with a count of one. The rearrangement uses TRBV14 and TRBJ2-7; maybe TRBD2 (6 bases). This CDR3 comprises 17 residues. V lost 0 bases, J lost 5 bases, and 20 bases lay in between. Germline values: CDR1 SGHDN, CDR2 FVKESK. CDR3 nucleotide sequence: TGTGCCAGCAGCCAAGATATAGGAGGCGGGATAGCCAACGAGCAGTACTTC. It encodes CASSQDIGGGIANEQYF.

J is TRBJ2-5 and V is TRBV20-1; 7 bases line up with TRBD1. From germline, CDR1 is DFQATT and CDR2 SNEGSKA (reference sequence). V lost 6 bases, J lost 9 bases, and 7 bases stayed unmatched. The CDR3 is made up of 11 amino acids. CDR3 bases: TGCAGTGCGCCACAGGGGATCCCCCAGTACTTC. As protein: CSAPQGIPQYF.

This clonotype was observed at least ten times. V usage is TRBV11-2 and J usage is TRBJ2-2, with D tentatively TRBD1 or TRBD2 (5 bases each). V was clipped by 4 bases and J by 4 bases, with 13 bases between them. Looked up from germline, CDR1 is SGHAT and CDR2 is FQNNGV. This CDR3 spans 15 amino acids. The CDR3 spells CASSSTGRFTGELFF. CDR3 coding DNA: TGTGCCAGCAGCTCCACGGGACGTTTCACCGGGGAGCTGTTTTTT. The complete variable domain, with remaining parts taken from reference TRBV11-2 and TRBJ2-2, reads EAGVAQSPRYKIIEKRQSVAFWCNPISGHATLYWYQQILGQGPKLLIQFQNNGVVDDSQLPKDRFSAERLKGVDSTLKIQPAKLEDSAVYLCASSSTGRFTGELFFGEGSRLTVL.

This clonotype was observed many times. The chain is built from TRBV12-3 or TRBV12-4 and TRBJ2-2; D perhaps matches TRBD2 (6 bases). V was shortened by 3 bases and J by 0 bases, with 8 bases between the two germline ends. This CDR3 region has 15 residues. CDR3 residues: CASSFAGTNTGELFF. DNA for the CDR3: TGTGCCAGCAGTTTTGCGGGGACGAACACCGGGGAGCTGTTTTTT.

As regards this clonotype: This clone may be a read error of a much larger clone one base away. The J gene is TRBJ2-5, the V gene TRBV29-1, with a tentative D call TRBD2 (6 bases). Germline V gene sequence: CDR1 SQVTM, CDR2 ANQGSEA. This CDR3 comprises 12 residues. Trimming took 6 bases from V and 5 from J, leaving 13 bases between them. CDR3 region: CSVSSGGETQYF. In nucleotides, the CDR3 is TGCAGCGTCTCCAGTGGGGGGGAGACCCAGTACTTC. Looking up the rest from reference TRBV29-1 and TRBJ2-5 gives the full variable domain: SAVISQKPSRDICQRGTSLTIQCQVDSQVTMMFWYRQQPGQSLTLIATANQGSEATYESGFVIDKFPISRPNLTFSTLTVSNMSPEDSSIYLCSVSSGGETQYFGPGTRLLVL.

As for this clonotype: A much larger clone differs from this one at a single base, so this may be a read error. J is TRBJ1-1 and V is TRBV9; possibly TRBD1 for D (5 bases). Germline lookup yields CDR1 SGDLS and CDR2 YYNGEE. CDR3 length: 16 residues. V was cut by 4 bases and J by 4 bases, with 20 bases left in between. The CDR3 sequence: CASSPGRGDRSTEAFF. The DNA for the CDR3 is TGTGCCAGCAGCCCCGGACGAGGGGACCGAAGCACTGAAGCTTTCTTT.

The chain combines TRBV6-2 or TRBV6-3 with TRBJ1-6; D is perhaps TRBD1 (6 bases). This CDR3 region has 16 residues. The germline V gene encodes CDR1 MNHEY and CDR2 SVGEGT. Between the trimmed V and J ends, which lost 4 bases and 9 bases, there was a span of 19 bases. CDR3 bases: TGTGCCAGCAGTTCCCAACAGGGTCGTAATGGTTCACCCCTCCACTTT. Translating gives CASSSQQGRNGSPLHF.

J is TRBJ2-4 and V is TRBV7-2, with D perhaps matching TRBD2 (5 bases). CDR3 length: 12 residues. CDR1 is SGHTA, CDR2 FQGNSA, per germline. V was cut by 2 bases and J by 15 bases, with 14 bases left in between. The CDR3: CASSLNSGRRYF. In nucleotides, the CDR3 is TGTGCCAGCAGCTTAAACAGCGGCAGGAGGTACTTC.

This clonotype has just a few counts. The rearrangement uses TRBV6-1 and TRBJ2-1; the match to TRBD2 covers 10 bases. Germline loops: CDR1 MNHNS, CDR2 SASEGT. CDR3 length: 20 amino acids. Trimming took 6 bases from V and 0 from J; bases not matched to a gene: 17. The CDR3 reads CASSPPWGSGRADSYNEQFF. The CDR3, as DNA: TGTGCCAGCAGCCCACCCTGGGGAAGCGGGAGGGCCGACTCCTACAATGAGCAGTTCTTC.

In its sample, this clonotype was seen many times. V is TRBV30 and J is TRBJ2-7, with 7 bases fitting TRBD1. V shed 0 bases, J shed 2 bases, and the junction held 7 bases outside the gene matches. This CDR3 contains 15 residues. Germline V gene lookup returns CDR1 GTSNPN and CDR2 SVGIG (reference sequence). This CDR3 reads CAWSVLGTDPYEQYF. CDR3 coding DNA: TGTGCCTGGAGTGTACTTGGGACAGACCCCTACGAGCAGTACTTC.

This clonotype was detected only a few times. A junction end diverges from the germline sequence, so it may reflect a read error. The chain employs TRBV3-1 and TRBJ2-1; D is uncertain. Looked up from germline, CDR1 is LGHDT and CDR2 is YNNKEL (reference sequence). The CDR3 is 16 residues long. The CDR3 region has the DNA TGTGCCAGCACCCAAGTGGATTCGGGCCTGTTAAATGAGCAGTTCTTC. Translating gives CASTQVDSGLLNEQFF.

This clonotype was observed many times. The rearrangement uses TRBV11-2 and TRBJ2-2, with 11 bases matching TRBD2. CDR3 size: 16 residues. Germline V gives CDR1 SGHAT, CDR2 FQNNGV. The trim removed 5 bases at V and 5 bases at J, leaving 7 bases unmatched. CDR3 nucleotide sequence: TGTGCCAGCAGCCTTAGCGGGAGGGCCGGGACCGGGGAGCTGTTTTTT. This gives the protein CASSLSGRAGTGELFF.